These 12 T cell receptor beta chains were all obtained from the same sample, sequenced in a study of blood T cell repertoires in COVID-19. Only in-frame clones appear in the TCRdb table, and some are missing; sequencing was by immunoSEQ multiplex PCR. The sample records 130,000 to 150,000 clones, 80% to 90% being singletons. Source material: peripheral blood. These receptors were taken from a man between 60 and 70 years old with active or convalescent COVID-19.

The chain uses TRBV11-2 and TRBJ1-4; perhaps TRBD1 as D (6 bases). This CDR3 is built from 17 residues. The V gene lost 0 bases and the J gene lost 4 bases, with 15 bases spanning the gap. The germline gives CDR1 SGHAT, CDR2 FQNNGV. The CDR3 here is CASSLDLGGPSNEKLFF. The DNA of the CDR3 is TGTGCCAGCAGCTTAGATCTGGGGGGGCCAAGTAATGAAAAACTGTTTTTT. The full variable domain, completed using reference TRBV11-2 and TRBJ1-4, is EAGVAQSPRYKIIEKRQSVAFWCNPISGHATLYWYQQILGQGPKLLIQFQNNGVVDDSQLPKDRFSAERLKGVDSTLKIQPAKLEDSAVYLCASSLDLGGPSNEKLFFGSGTQLSVL.

The chain combines TRBV5-1 with TRBJ1-3; D perhaps matches TRBD1 (5 bases). V was shortened by 4 bases and J by 5 bases, with 10 bases between the two germline ends. The CDR3 runs 13 residues. Germline V lookup: CDR1 SGHRS, CDR2 YFSETQ. CDR3 residues: CASSEDNRNTIYF. CDR3 coding DNA: TGCGCCAGCAGCGAGGACAATAGAAACACCATATATTTT.

This rearrangement joins TRBV27 to TRBJ1-6; a possible D gene is TRBD1 (6 bases). This CDR3 spans 14 amino acids. Germline CDR1 reads MNHEY; CDR2 reads SMNVEV (reference sequence). Trimming took off 5 bases at V and 9 bases at J, with 14 bases between the two ends. In nucleotides, the CDR3 is TGTGCCAGCAGTCCAACGGACAGATCTTCACCCCTCCACTTT. Amino acids: CASSPTDRSSPLHF.

This clone was seen just once. The chain recombines TRBV7-9 with TRBJ1-6; 7 nucleotides match TRBD1. Per germline, CDR1 SEHNR and CDR2 FQNEAQ (reference sequence). The CDR3 is made up of 15 amino acids. V was pared by 4 bases and J by 7 bases, with 7 bases of the junction left unmatched. The CDR3 DNA is TGTGCCAGCAGCTCCTACAGGGGCCAGAATTCACCCCTCCACTTT. Protein product: CASSSYRGQNSPLHF. Variable domain in full (rest from reference TRBV7-9 and TRBJ1-6): DTGVSQNPRHKITKRGQNVTFRCDPISEHNRLYWYRQTLGQGPEFLTYFQNEAQLEKSRLLSDRFSAERPKGSFSTLEIQRTEQGDSAMYLCASSSYRGQNSPLHFGNGTRLTVT.

This chain connects TRBV6-6 to TRBJ1-5, with 7 nucleotides matching TRBD1. Germline CDR1 is MNHNY and CDR2 is SVGAGI (reference sequence). There are 14 residues in the CDR3. Trimming removed 6 bases from V and 3 bases from J; junction bases left unmatched: 5. DNA for the CDR3: TGTGCCAGCAGCCAAACAGGGGTCAATCAGCCCCAGCATTTT. This gives the protein CASSQTGVNQPQHF.

The chain employs TRBV6-5 and TRBJ1-1; D remains ambiguous. The CDR3 totals 11 residues. Trimming removed 5 bases at V and 8 bases at J, with 9 bases between. Germline CDR1 MNHEY, CDR2 SVGAGI. The CDR3 spells CASSTYQEAFF. The DNA of the CDR3 is TGTGCCAGCAGTACCTATCAAGAAGCTTTCTTT.

The chain joins TRBV2 to TRBJ1-1; 7 positions match TRBD1. The germline gives CDR1 SNHLY, CDR2 FYNNEI. The V and J ends lost 1 base and 1 base, in that order; junction bases with no gene match: 3. The CDR3 length is 15 residues. DNA of the CDR3: TGTGCCAGCAGTGAAGGAGGGACAGCGAACACTGAAGCTTTCTTT. Its translation is CASSEGGTANTEAFF.

This clone was counted a single time. V usage is TRBV18 and J usage is TRBJ2-2; D is uncertain. The CDR3 length is 15 residues. Germline V gene lookup returns CDR1 KGHSH and CDR2 LQKENI. Trimming pared 2 bases from V and 2 bases from J, leaving 9 bases between. In DNA, the CDR3 is TGTGCCAGCTCACCAAATCCAGGCAACACCGGGGAGCTGTTTTTT. Translated, it gives CASSPNPGNTGELFF.

The chain's CDR3 is CASSREQGWATGELFF. The CDR3 nucleotides are TGTGCCAGCAGCCGCGAACAGGGTTGGGCCACCGGGGAGCTGTTTTTT. The gene calls are TRBV14 and TRBJ2-2; D is perhaps TRBD1 (6 bases). CDR1 and CDR2 (germline): SGHDN, FVKESK. The CDR3 runs 16 residues. The V and J ends lost 4 bases and 4 bases respectively, with 16 bases between them.

This clone occurred once. The rearrangement links TRBV5-4 to TRBJ1-6; 10 bases agree with TRBD1. The ends lost 4 bases at V and 9 bases at J; junction bases unmatched: 7. Germline assignment: CDR1 SGHNT and CDR2 YYREEE (reference sequence). CDR3 length: 15 amino acids. In nucleotides, the CDR3 is TGTGCCAGCAGCCCGCCGGGACAGGGGACTTCACCCCTCCACTTT. It encodes CASSPPGQGTSPLHF.

This chain joins TRBV7-2 and TRBJ2-2; D ambiguous. This CDR3 region has 14 residues. Germline V gene lookup returns CDR1 SGHTA and CDR2 FQGNSA. Trimming removed 6 bases from V and 6 bases from J, with 14 bases in between. This chain's CDR3 is CASRSYPRSGELFF. The CDR3 region has the DNA TGTGCCAGCAGATCGTATCCGAGGTCCGGGGAGCTGTTTTTT.

The CDR3: CASSPPGGETEAFF. DNA for the CDR3: TGTGCCAGCAGCCCCCCGGGGGGGGAGACTGAAGCTTTCTTT. This chain links TRBV11-2 with TRBJ1-1; a possible D gene is TRBD1 (5 bases). CDR1 is SGHAT, CDR2 FQNNGV, per germline. Trimming took off 5 bases at V and 5 bases at J, with 15 bases between the two ends. The CDR3 extends over 14 amino acids.